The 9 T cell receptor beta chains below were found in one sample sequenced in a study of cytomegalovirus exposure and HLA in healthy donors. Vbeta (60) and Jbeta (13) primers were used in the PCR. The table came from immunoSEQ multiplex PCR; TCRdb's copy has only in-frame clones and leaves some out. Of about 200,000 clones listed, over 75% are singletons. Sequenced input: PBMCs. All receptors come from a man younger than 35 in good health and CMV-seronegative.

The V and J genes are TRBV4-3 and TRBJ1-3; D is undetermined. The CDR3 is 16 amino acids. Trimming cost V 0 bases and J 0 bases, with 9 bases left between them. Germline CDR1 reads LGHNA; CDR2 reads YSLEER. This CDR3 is CASSQDSTASGNTIYF. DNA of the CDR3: TGCGCCAGCAGCCAAGATAGCACGGCCTCTGGAAACACCATATATTTT.

The CDR3 region is CASSSIAGGGDTQYF. The CDR3 nucleotides are TGTGCCAGCAGTTCCATAGCGGGAGGGGGAGATACGCAGTATTTT. The chain has TRBV7-2 and TRBJ2-3; 11 bases align to TRBD2. The CDR3 spans 15 residues. V lost 6 bases to trimming and J lost 5 bases; unmatched junction nucleotides: 7. The germline gives CDR1 SGHTA, CDR2 FQGNSA.

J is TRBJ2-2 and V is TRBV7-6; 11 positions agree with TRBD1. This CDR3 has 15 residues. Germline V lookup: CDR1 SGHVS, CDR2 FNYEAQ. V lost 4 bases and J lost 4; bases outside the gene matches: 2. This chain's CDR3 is CASSWGQGVTGELFF. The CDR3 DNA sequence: TGTGCCAGCAGCTGGGGACAGGGGGTCACCGGGGAGCTGTTTTTT. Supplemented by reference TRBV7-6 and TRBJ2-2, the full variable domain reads GAGVSQSPRYKVTKRGQDVALRCDPISGHVSLYWYRQALGQGPEFLTYFNYEAQQDKSGLPNDRFSAERPEGSISTLTIQRTEQRDSAMYRCASSWGQGVTGELFFGEGSRLTVL.

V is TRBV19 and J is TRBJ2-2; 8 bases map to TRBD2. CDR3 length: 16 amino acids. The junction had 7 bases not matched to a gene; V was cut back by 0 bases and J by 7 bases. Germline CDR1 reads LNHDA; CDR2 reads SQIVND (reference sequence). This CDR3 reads CASSIDERERIGELFF. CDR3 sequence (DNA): TGTGCCAGTAGTATAGACGAGCGGGAGAGGATCGGGGAGCTGTTTTTT.

The CDR3 DNA follows: TGCGCCAGCAGTTCACCCGCCCACCACCCCGGACTTACCGAACTTACTAGCACAGATACGCAGTATTTT. Translated: CASSSPAHHPGLTELTSTDTQYF. This chain joins TRBV5-1 and TRBJ2-3; possible D gene TRBD2, 5 bases. With 5 bases removed from V and 0 bases from J, the gap between germline ends came to 37 bases. Per the germline V gene, CDR1 is SGHRS and CDR2 is YFSETQ. The CDR3 covers 23 residues. Variable domain in full (rest from reference TRBV5-1 and TRBJ2-3): KAGVTQTPRYLIKTRGQQVTLSCSPISGHRSVSWYQQTPGQGLQFLFEYFSETQRNKGNFPGRFSGRQFSNSRSEMNVSTLELGDSALYLCASSSPAHHPGLTELTSTDTQYFGPGTRLTVL.

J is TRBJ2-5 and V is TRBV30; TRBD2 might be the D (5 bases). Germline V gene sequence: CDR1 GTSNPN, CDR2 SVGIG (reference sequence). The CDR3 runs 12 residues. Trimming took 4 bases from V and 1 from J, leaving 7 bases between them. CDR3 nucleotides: TGTGCCTGGATGAGCGGCCAAGAGACCCAGTACTTC. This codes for CAWMSGQETQYF.

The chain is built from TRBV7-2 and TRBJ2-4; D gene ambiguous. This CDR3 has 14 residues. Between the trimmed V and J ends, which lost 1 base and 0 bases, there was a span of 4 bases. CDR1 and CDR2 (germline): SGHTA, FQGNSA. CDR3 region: CASSLVIAKNIQYF. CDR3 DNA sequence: TGTGCCAGCAGCTTAGTCATAGCCAAAAACATTCAGTACTTC. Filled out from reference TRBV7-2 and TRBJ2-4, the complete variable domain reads GAGVSQSPSNKVTEKGKDVELRCDPISGHTALYWYRQSLGQGLEFLIYFQGNSAPDKSGLPSDRFSAERTGGSVSTLTIQRTQQEDSAVYLCASSLVIAKNIQYFGAGTRLSVL.

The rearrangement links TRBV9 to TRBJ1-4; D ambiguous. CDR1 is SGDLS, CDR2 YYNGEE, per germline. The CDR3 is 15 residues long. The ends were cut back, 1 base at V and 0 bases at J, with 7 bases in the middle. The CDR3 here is CASSVQDATNEKLFF. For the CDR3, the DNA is TGTGCCAGCAGCGTACAGGATGCAACTAATGAAAAACTGTTTTTT.

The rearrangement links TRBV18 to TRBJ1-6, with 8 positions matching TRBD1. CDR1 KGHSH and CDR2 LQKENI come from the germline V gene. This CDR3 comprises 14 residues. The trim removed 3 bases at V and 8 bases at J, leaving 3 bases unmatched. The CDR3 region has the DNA TGTGCCAGCTCACCGACAGGGGATCATTCACCCCTCCACTTT. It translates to CASSPTGDHSPLHF.